The 25 T cell receptor beta chains presented below share a single source sample, sequenced in a study of T cells in Graves' hyperthyroidism and ophthalmopathy. From RNA transcripts, TCR beta CDR3 regions were amplified. The HTBI primer set served for first-round RT-PCR of the TCR CDR3. In TCRdb, the multiplex PCR reads were re-called with MiXCR into one record per CDR3 protein. Of around 200,000 distinct CDR3 sequences in the sample, about 16% are singletons; the top ten hold about two fifths. The source material was blood. These receptors all stem from a man in his forties or fifties with Graves' hyperthyroidism.

This clonotype has a count of ten or more. This chain joins TRBV7-9 and TRBJ2-1, with TRBD2 identical over 10 bases. With 0 bases clipped from V and 6 bases from J, the junction kept 2 bases outside the gene matches. The CDR3 extends over 15 amino acids. Germline values: CDR1 SEHNR, CDR2 FQNEAQ (reference sequence). The CDR3 is CASSLAAGGRNEQFF. DNA for the CDR3: TGTGCCAGCAGCTTAGCAGCGGGGGGGCGCAATGAGCAGTTCTTC.

The sample holds many counts of this clonotype. The chain uses TRBV20-1 and TRBJ2-5; unclear D gene. The CDR3 covers 12 residues. Germline CDR1 reads DFQATT; CDR2 reads SNEGSKA (reference sequence). V was clipped by 3 bases and J by 7 bases, with 12 bases between them. CDR3 in amino acids: CSASGQPVTQYF. The CDR3 DNA sequence: TGCAGTGCTAGCGGCCAGCCAGTGACCCAGTACTTC.

The rearrangement links TRBV2 to TRBJ1-2; 11 positions agree with TRBD1. V lost 6 bases, J lost 5 bases, and 8 bases stayed unmatched. CDR3 length equals 15 residues. Germline CDR1 and CDR2: SNHLY and FYNNEI. In DNA, the CDR3 is TGTGCCAGCAGGCCCGGGACAGGGGGAATGTATGGCTACACCTTC. Encoded protein: CASRPGTGGMYGYTF.

This rearrangement joins TRBV18 to TRBJ2-5; no reliable D call. The V gene's germline CDR1 is KGHSH and CDR2 LQKENI. The CDR3 has 12 residues. The V end lost 2 bases, the J end lost 3 bases, and 4 bases lay between the germline ends. CDR3 sequence (DNA): TGTGCCAGCTCACCATCCAAAGAGACCCAGTACTTC. It specifies CASSPSKETQYF.

This clonotype was counted ten times or more. The rearrangement links TRBV19 to TRBJ2-1, with TRBD2 matching over 9 bases. The CDR3 runs to 15 residues. Losses at the gene ends were 1 base for V and 7 bases for J; bases not matched to a gene: 5. Germline V CDR1 and CDR2: LNHDA, SQIVND (reference sequence). The CDR3 DNA reads TGTGCCAGTAGTATAGGTCTAGCGGGGTTGAATGAGCAGTTCTTC. This encodes CASSIGLAGLNEQFF.

There are many counts of this clonotype. V usage is TRBV15 and J usage is TRBJ2-1; tentative D call: TRBD1 (6 bases). CDR1 is LNHNV, CDR2 YYDKDF, per germline (reference sequence). This CDR3 has 13 residues. V was trimmed by 2 bases and J by 9 bases, leaving 11 bases between them. The CDR3 coding sequence is TGTGCCACCAGCAGAATCAAAGGGGGTGAGCAGTTCTTC. Amino acids: CATSRIKGGEQFF.

Many counts were recorded for this clonotype. The chain links TRBV7-3 to TRBJ1-1; D gene ambiguous. This CDR3 contains 15 residues. V was shortened by 5 bases and J by 0 bases, with 13 bases between the two germline ends. Germline-derived CDR1 and CDR2 are SGHTA and FQGTGA. The CDR3 loop reads CASSPDGALNTEAFF. The CDR3 DNA sequence: TGTGCCAGCAGCCCCGATGGTGCATTGAACACTGAAGCTTTCTTT.

This clonotype showed up just a few times. The junction departs from germline at one end; a sequencing error may be responsible. The chain carries TRBV7-7 and TRBJ2-2; D remains ambiguous. CDR1 SSHAT and CDR2 FNYEAQ come from the germline V gene (reference sequence). The CDR3 spans 12 residues. CDR3 residues: CASSLYSGELFF. CDR3 in DNA: TGTGCTAGCAGCCTATACTCGGGGGAGCTGTTTTTT. Looking up the rest from reference TRBV7-7 and TRBJ2-2 gives the full variable domain: GAGVSQSPRYKVTKRGQDVTLRCDPISSHATLYWYQQALGQGPEFLTYFNYEAQPDKSGLPSDRFSAERPEGSISTLTIQRTEQRDSAMYRCASSLYSGELFFGEGSRLTVL.

The rearrangement joins TRBV12-3 or TRBV12-4 to TRBJ2-2, with D tentatively TRBD1 (6 bases). Trimming removed 6 bases from V and 15 bases from J, with 20 bases in between. This CDR3 is 13 amino acids long. This chain's CDR3 is CASSQDIKGEMFF. The CDR3 DNA is TGTGCCAGCAGCCAGGACATTAAGGGGGAAATGTTTTTT.

This clonotype has ten or more counts. The chain combines TRBV28 with TRBJ2-7, with D unresolved. This CDR3 has 12 residues. Between the trimmed V and J ends, which lost 4 bases and 2 bases, there was a span of 6 bases. From germline, CDR1 is MDHEN and CDR2 SYDVKM. CDR3 region: CASSSDAYEQYF. The CDR3 DNA reads as TGTGCCAGCAGTTCCGACGCCTACGAGCAGTACTTC.

This rearrangement joins TRBV6-1 to TRBJ2-3, with TRBD2 matching 8 bases. This CDR3 contains 16 residues. Germline values: CDR1 MNHNS, CDR2 SASEGT. The trim removed 1 base at V and 6 bases at J, leaving 9 bases unmatched. The CDR3 reads CASSEVPGGGRDTQYF. CDR3 bases: TGTGCCAGCAGTGAAGTTCCGGGGGGGGGACGGGATACGCAGTATTTT.

This clonotype has at least ten counts. The J gene is TRBJ2-7, the V gene TRBV18, with 9 bases matching TRBD1. V lost 6 bases, J lost 7 bases, and 7 bases stayed unmatched. The CDR3 totals 13 residues. Germline V gene sequence: CDR1 KGHSH, CDR2 LQKENI. The DNA of the CDR3 is TGTGCCAGCTCCCTAGGGACAGGGCGGGAGCAGTACTTC. It codes for CASSLGTGREQYF.

Remarks on this clonotype: This may come from a read error, since a much larger clone is one base off. V is TRBV9 and J is TRBJ2-5; D assignment may be TRBD1 or TRBD2 (5 bases each). The germline V gene encodes CDR1 SGDLS and CDR2 YYNGEE. V was cut by 3 bases and J by 1 base, with 10 bases left in between. The length of the CDR3 is 14 residues. The DNA for the CDR3 is TGTGCCAGCAGCGCCTCAGGGACCCAAGAGACCCAGTACTTC. This translates into CASSASGTQETQYF.

The J gene is TRBJ1-5, the V gene TRBV4-1; 7 bases are shared with TRBD1. With V trimmed by 3 bases and J by 4 bases, 9 bases remained unmatched. CDR3 size: 16 residues. Germline assignment: CDR1 MGHRA and CDR2 YSYEKL. CDR3 DNA sequence: TGCGCCAGCAGCCACGGATCCGGGACAGAAAATCAGCCCCAGCATTTT. Encoded protein: CASSHGSGTENQPQHF.

This clonotype was observed at least ten times. The chain recombines TRBV6-2 or TRBV6-3 with TRBJ2-1, with D perhaps matching TRBD2 (6 bases). CDR1 and CDR2 (germline): MNHEY, SVGEGT. Trimming shortened V by 1 base and J by 4 bases, and 14 bases separated the two germline ends. The CDR3 is 16 residues long. This CDR3 is CASSYLGGGIYNEQFF. In DNA, the CDR3 is TGTGCCAGCAGTTACTTGGGAGGTGGCATTTACAATGAGCAGTTCTTC.

The V gene is TRBV4-3, the J gene TRBJ2-2; D unresolved. CDR1 LGHNA and CDR2 YSLEER come from the germline V gene. CDR3 size: 16 residues. V lost 0 bases, J lost 2 bases, and 10 bases lay in between. The CDR3 DNA reads as TGCGCCAGCAGCCAAGATGGCCCAAGAAACACCGGGGAGCTGTTTTTT. Its protein product is CASSQDGPRNTGELFF.

This clonotype was recorded a few times. The chain has TRBV28 and TRBJ1-1; no clear D gene. Trimming stripped 3 bases from V and 1 base from J, with 12 bases between. Germline assignment: CDR1 MDHEN and CDR2 SYDVKM. The CDR3 loop spans 15 amino acids. CDR3 sequence (DNA): TGTGCCAGCAGTTTGTATGGGGAGGCGAACACTGAAGCTTTCTTT. It codes for CASSLYGEANTEAFF.

This rearrangement joins TRBV2 to TRBJ2-1; 16 bases line up with TRBD2. The CDR3 totals 19 residues. CDR1 is SNHLY and CDR2 is FYNNEI in the germline V gene. V lost 7 bases, J lost 0 bases, and 9 bases stayed unmatched. The CDR3, as DNA: TGTGCCAGCACCCCGGGACTAGCGGGGGGGTCGAGCTCCTACAATGAGCAGTTCTTC. Translating gives CASTPGLAGGSSSYNEQFF.

Many counts were recorded for this clonotype. The chain carries TRBV2 and TRBJ1-4; D ambiguous. V lost 8 bases and J lost 7, with 5 bases in between. This CDR3 comprises 10 residues. Germline CDR1 is SNHLY and CDR2 is FYNNEI. CDR3: CASASEKLFF. The CDR3 nucleotides read TGTGCCAGCGCTAGTGAAAAACTGTTTTTT.

This clonotype was detected only a few times. The chain combines TRBV5-1 with TRBJ1-3, with a possible D match to TRBD1 (6 bases). The ends were cut back, 1 base at V and 4 bases at J, with 12 bases in the middle. Germline V gene sequence: CDR1 SGHRS, CDR2 YFSETQ. The CDR3 totals 15 residues. The CDR3 region has the DNA TGCGCCAGCAGCTTGACAAGGGGGGCCGGAAACACCATATATTTT. This codes for CASSLTRGAGNTIYF.

A note on this clonotype: The junction departs from the called germline gene at one end, perhaps through a read error. This sequence joins TRBV12-3 or TRBV12-4 and TRBJ2-7; 9 nucleotides agree with TRBD1. The CDR3 loop spans 13 amino acids. The CDR3 loop reads CASSWTGAYEQCF. CDR3 coding DNA: TGTGCCAGCAGTTGGACAGGGGCTTACGAGCAGTGCTTC.

This clonotype was detected ten times or more. J is TRBJ1-6 and V is TRBV12-3 or TRBV12-4, with no clear D. The CDR3 spans 14 residues. V was trimmed by 10 bases and J by 4 bases, leaving 14 bases between them. The CDR3 loop is CATADASYNSPLHF. The CDR3 DNA follows: TGTGCCACCGCAGATGCCAGTTATAATTCACCCCTCCACTTT.

Of note for this clonotype: A much larger clone lies a single base off, so this may be a read error. The chain couples TRBV6-5 to TRBJ1-5, with a weak D call TRBD1 (6 bases). The germline gives CDR1 MNHEY, CDR2 SVGAGI. There are 16 residues in the CDR3. CDR3 protein: CAISYSAGADGQPQHF. CDR3 coding DNA: TGTGCCATCAGTTACTCGGCAGGGGCAGACGGTCAGCCCCAGCATTTT.

This clonotype was recorded a few times. This may be a read error, as it is one base from a much larger clone. The chain carries TRBV2 and TRBJ2-3, with D tentatively TRBD1 (6 bases). Trimming took 10 bases from V and 4 from J, leaving 15 bases between them. The CDR3 extends over 13 amino acids. Germline CDR1 SNHLY, CDR2 FYNNEI. CDR3: CATSGVRADTQYF. The CDR3, as DNA: TGTGCCACCTCAGGGGTACGGGCAGATACGCAGTATTTT.

The V call is TRBV25-1, the J call TRBJ2-3, with D tentatively TRBD2 (5 bases). CDR3 length: 13 residues. Between the trimmed V and J ends, which lost 7 bases and 7 bases, there was a span of 15 bases. The V gene's germline CDR1 is MGHDK and CDR2 SYGVNS. The CDR3 protein is CASIVGGLNTQYF. CDR3 DNA sequence: TGTGCCAGCATCGTCGGCGGACTGAATACGCAGTATTTT.